Presented here are 9 T cell receptor beta chains from one specimen sequenced in a study of graft-versus-host responses after intestinal transplantation. Sequencing used immunoSEQ multiplex PCR; TCRdb keeps in-frame clones, though not all of them. Of 35,000 to 55,000 clones in the sample, around 93% were seen once. The sample here was PBMCs, taken 750 to 850 days after a first intestinal transplant, on the day of a second. These receptors were taken from a human patient who received an intestinal transplant, so some T cells may come from the graft donor.

The V and J genes are TRBV6-5 and TRBJ1-3; TRBD1 agrees at 7 bases. CDR1 MNHEY and CDR2 SVGAGI come from the germline V gene. V lost 10 bases and J lost 2; bases outside the gene matches: 11. This CDR3 comprises 15 residues. Written as DNA, the CDR3 is TGTGCCACCGAACTACCGGGACAGACTGGAAACACCATATATTTT. It encodes CATELPGQTGNTIYF.

The chain employs TRBV28 and TRBJ2-1; D not certain. V shed 5 bases and J shed 0 bases, with 8 bases lying between them. CDR1 is MDHEN and CDR2 is SYDVKM in the germline V gene. The CDR3 totals 14 residues. DNA for the CDR3: TGTGCCAGCAGTCTTTTGAGCTCCTACAATGAGCAGTTCTTC. It specifies CASSLLSSYNEQFF. The full variable domain, with the rest looked up from reference TRBV28 and TRBJ2-1, is DVKVTQSSRYLVKRTGEKVFLECVQDMDHENMFWYRQDPGLGLRLIYFSYDVKMKEKGDIPEGYSVSREKKERFSLILESASTNQTSMYLCASSLLSSYNEQFFGPGTRLTVL.

The chain links TRBV11-2 to TRBJ2-1; D not certain. V shed 3 bases and J shed 2 bases, with 8 bases lying between them. This CDR3 region has 14 residues. The germline gives CDR1 SGHAT, CDR2 FQNNGV. The CDR3 protein is CASSFETTYNEQFF. CDR3 bases: TGTGCCAGCAGCTTCGAGACCACCTACAATGAGCAGTTCTTC.

This chain uses TRBV5-4 with TRBJ2-7; D remains unclear. The CDR3 contains 14 residues. Germline lookup yields CDR1 SGHNT and CDR2 YYREEE (reference sequence). Trimming shortened V by 0 bases and J by 0 bases, and 7 bases separated the two germline ends. The CDR3 DNA is TGTGCCAGCAGCTTGGAGAGTAGCTCCTACGAGCAGTACTTC. This sequence encodes CASSLESSSYEQYF.

The chain recombines TRBV19 with TRBJ1-2; no clear D gene. Per the germline V gene, CDR1 is LNHDA and CDR2 is SQIVND (reference sequence). This CDR3 contains 15 residues. Trimming removed 2 bases from V and 4 bases from J, with 14 bases in between. This CDR3 reads CASSIWDTDIYGYTF. The CDR3 nucleotides are TGTGCCAGTAGTATATGGGATACTGACATCTATGGCTACACCTTC.

The rearrangement links TRBV29-1 to TRBJ1-1; 8 nucleotides agree with TRBD1. The CDR3 contains 13 residues. Germline V gives CDR1 SQVTM, CDR2 ANQGSEA. The V gene end was trimmed by 4 bases and the J gene end by 1 base; junction bases not matched to a gene: 2. CDR3 sequence reads: CSVGGTGNTEAFF. In DNA form, the CDR3 reads TGCAGCGTTGGAGGGACAGGGAACACTGAAGCTTTCTTT.

A single count supports this clone. The rearrangement uses TRBV29-1 and TRBJ2-7, with 8 nucleotides matching TRBD1. Germline V CDR1 and CDR2: SQVTM, ANQGSEA. CDR3 size: 13 residues. The V segment lost 6 bases and the J segment 4 bases; nucleotides outside the gene matches: 8. CDR3 DNA sequence: TGCAGCGTCGCCGGGACAGGCTTTTACGAGCAGTACTTC. Translation: CSVAGTGFYEQYF.

This clone occurred once. The chain has TRBV29-1 and TRBJ1-2, with a possible D match to TRBD1 (5 bases). V lost 3 bases and J lost 4, with 12 bases in between. Germline CDR1 is SQVTM and CDR2 is ANQGSEA. The CDR3 has 13 amino acids. CDR3 sequence: CSVDAQGRYGYTF. CDR3 sequence (DNA): TGCAGCGTTGATGCGCAGGGACGCTATGGCTACACCTTC.

The V call is TRBV2, the J call TRBJ1-3; D remains ambiguous. The CDR3 is 13 residues long. CDR1 and CDR2 from the germline V gene are SNHLY and FYNNEI. The V gene lost 3 bases and the J gene lost 2 bases, with 5 bases spanning the gap. The CDR3 nucleotides read TGTGCCAGCAGTGAGGCAGCTGGAAACACCATATATTTT. This encodes CASSEAAGNTIYF.